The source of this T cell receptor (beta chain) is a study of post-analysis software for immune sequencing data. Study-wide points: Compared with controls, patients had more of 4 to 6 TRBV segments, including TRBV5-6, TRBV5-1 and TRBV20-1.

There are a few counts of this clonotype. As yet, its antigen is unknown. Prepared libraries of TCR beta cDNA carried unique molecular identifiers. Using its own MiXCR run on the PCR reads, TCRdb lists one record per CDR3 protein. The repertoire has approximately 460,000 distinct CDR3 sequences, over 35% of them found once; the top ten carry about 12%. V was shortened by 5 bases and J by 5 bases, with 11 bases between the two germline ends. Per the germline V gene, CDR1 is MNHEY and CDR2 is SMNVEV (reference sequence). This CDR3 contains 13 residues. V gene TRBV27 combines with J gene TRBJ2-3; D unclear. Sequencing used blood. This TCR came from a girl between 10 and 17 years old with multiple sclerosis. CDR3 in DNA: TGTGCCAGCAGTCGACCACTTAGAGATACGCAGTATTTT. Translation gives CASSRPLRDTQYF.